The source of this TCR beta chain is a study of monozygotic twins with inflammatory bowel disease. Input per TCR library consisted of roughly 4,000 ng of total RNA. The template switching step added UMIs that contained a 6-nucleotide sample barcode. TCRdb re-called the 5' RACE reads, yielding one record per CDR3 amino acid sequence without DNA. The sample totals around 210,000 distinct CDR3 sequences; its top ten clones hold roughly 7.5%. For this clonotype: Antigen specificity is unknown.

The CDR3 contains 12 residues. Study-wide findings and caveats: Possibly reflecting limited power, no difference in repertoire similarity was found between concordant and discordant twins. Since immunosuppressive treatments differed, patient repertoires may have gained added variability.

V and J are TRBV12-3 or TRBV12-4 and TRBJ1-2; TCRdb selects TRBD1, and the lack of DNA leaves this call unchecked. The TCR originated in a human donor with ulcerative colitis or Crohn's disease, or a healthy co-twin of an affected twin (not recorded which). Sequencing input: blood. This CDR3 reads CASTIYGNGYTF.